This note documents a single T cell receptor beta chain sequence. The antigen is unknown. These data originate in a study of vaccination and CD4 T cells after COVID-19. As for the study in general: Post-vaccine specimens were obtained a median around 79 days after dose two (range 14 to 241).

CDR3 size: 15 residues. Germline CDR1 SGHRS, CDR2 YFSETQ. Trimming took off 4 bases at V and 7 bases at J, with 20 bases between the two ends. General study results and limits: Convalescent patients saw a median around 86% of their reactive clones show up only after vaccination.

Sequencing of cultured CD4+ T cell DNA used the Oncomine TCR Beta short-read assay. Each CDR3 protein is one row after TCRdb ran MiXCR on the PCR reads. The sample has 12,000 or so distinct CDR3 sequences; 35% to 45% are singletons. Treatment reported: approximately 11-day PBMC culture with coronavirus spike peptide pools or control peptides (ViraFEST assay). Recorded positive PCR dates fall between March and December 2020, preceding US Alpha, Beta and Delta variants. This receptor was taken from a human donor with COVID-19. The chain is built from TRBV5-1 and TRBJ1-1; a weak D match, TRBD1 (5 bases). Input material: cultured CD4+ T cells from blood. CDR3 sequence reads: CASSPRWGGSGEAFF. The CDR3 region has the DNA TGCGCCAGCAGCCCGCGATGGGGGGGGTCGGGTGAAGCTTTCTTT.